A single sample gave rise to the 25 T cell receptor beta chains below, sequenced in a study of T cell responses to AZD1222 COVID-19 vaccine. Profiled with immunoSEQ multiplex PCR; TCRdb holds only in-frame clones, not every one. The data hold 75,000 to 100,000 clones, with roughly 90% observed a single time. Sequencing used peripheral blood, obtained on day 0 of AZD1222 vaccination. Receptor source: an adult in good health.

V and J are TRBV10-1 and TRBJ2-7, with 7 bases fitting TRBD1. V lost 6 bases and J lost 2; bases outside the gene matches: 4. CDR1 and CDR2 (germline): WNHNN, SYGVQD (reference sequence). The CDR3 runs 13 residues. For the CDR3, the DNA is TGCGCCAGCAGCCCCGGGACAGCCTACGAGCAGTACTTC. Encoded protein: CASSPGTAYEQYF.

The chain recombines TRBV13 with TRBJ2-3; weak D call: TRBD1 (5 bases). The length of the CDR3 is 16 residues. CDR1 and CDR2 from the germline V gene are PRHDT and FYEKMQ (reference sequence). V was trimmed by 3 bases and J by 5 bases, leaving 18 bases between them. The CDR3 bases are TGTGCCAGCAGCTTGACTGGTACAGGCAGTGGAGATACGCAGTATTTT. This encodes CASSLTGTGSGDTQYF.

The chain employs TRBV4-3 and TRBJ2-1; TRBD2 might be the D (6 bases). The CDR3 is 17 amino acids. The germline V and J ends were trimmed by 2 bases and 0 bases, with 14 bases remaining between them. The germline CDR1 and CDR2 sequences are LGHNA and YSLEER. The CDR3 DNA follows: TGCGCCAGCAGCCAACTTAGCGGAATTAGCTCCTACAATGAGCAGTTCTTC. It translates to CASSQLSGISSYNEQFF.

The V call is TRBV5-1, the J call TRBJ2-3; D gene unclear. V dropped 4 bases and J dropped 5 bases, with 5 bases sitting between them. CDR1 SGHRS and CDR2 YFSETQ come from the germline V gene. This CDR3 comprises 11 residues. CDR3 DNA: TGCGCCAGCAGCAACGTAGATACGCAGTATTTT. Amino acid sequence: CASSNVDTQYF.

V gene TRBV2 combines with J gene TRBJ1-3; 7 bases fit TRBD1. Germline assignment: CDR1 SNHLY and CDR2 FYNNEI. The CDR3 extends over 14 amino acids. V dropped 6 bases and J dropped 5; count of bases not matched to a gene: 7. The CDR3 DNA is TGTGCCAGCAGCCCCAGGGGGGGCAGAAACACCATATATTTT. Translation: CASSPRGGRNTIYF.

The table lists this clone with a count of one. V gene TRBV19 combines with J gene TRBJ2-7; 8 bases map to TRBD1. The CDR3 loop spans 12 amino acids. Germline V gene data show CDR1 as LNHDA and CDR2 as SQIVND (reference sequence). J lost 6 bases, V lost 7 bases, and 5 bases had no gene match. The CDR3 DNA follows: TGTGCCAGTAACCAGGGGGCAGGCGAGCAGTACTTC. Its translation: CASNQGAGEQYF.

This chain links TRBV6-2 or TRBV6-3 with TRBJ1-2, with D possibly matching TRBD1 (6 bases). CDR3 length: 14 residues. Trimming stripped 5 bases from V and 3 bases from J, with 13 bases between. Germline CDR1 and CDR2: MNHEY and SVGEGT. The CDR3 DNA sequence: TGTGCCAGCAGTCCCACTACAGGGTACTATGGCTACACCTTC. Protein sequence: CASSPTTGYYGYTF.

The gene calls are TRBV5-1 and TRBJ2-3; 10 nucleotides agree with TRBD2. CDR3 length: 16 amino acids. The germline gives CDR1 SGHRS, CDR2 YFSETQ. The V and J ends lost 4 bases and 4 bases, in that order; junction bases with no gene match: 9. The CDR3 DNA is TGCGCCAGCAGCCTCATTAGCGGGAGGAGCCCAGATACGCAGTATTTT. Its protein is CASSLISGRSPDTQYF.

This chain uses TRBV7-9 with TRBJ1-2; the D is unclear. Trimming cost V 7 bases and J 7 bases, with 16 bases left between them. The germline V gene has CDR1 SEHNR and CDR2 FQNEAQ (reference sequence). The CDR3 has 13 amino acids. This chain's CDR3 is CASTPSPGFGYTF. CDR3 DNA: TGTGCCAGCACCCCCTCTCCTGGTTTTGGCTACACCTTC.

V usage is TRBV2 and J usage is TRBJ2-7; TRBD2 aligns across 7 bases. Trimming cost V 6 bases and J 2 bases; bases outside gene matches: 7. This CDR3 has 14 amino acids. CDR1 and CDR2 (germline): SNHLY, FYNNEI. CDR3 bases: TGTGCCAGCAGCCTTCGGGAGGTTACCTACGAGCAGTACTTC. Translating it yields CASSLREVTYEQYF. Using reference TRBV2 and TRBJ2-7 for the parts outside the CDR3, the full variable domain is EPEVTQTPSHQVTQMGQEVILRCVPISNHLYFYWYRQILGQKVEFLVSFYNNEISEKSEIFDDQFSVERPDGSNFTLKIRSTKLEDSAMYFCASSLREVTYEQYFGPGTRLTVT.

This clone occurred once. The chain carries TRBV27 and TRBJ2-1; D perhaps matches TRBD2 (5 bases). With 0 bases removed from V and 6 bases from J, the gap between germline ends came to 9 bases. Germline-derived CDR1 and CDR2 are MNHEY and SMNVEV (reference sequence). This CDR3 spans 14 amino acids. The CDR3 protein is CASSLSSGFNEQFF. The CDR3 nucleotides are TGTGCCAGCAGTTTATCTTCGGGGTTCAATGAGCAGTTCTTC.

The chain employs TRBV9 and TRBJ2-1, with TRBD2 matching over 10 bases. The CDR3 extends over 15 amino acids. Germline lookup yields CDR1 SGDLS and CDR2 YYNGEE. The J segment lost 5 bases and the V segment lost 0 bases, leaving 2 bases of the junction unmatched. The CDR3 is CASSVGTSGHNEQFF. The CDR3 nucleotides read TGTGCCAGCAGCGTAGGGACTAGCGGACACAATGAGCAGTTCTTC.

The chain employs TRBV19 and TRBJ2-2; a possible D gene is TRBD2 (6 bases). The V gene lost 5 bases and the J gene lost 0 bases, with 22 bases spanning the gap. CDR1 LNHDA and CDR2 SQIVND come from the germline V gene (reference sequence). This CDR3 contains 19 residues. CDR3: CASSRLRESGPANTGELFF. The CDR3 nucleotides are TGTGCCAGTAGTCGACTACGGGAGAGCGGGCCTGCGAACACCGGGGAGCTGTTTTTT.

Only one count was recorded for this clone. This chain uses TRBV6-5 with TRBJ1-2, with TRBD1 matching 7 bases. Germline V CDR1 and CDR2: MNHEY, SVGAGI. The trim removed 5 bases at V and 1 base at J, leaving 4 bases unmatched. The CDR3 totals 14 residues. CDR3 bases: TGTGCCAGCAGTACGGGACAGAATAACTATGGCTACACCTTC. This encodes CASSTGQNNYGYTF.

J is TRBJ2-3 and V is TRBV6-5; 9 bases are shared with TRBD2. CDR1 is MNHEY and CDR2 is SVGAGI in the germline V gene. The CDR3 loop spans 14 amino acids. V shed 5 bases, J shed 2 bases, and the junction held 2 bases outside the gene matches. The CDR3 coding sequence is TGTGCCAGCAGTCGCGGGAGGGACACAGATACGCAGTATTTT. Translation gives CASSRGRDTDTQYF.

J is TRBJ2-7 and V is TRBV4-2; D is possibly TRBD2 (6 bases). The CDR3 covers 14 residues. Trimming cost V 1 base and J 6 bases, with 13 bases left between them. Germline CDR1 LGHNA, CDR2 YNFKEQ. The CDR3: CASSQAEAGSEQYF. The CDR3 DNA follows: TGTGCCAGCAGCCAAGCGGAAGCGGGCTCCGAGCAGTACTTC.

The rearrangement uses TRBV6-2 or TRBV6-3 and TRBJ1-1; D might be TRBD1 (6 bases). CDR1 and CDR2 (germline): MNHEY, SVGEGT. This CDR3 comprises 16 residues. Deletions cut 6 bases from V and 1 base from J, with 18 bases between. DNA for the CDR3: TGTGCCAGCAGCCCCAGGGGCCCTCGAGCGAACACTGAAGCTTTCTTT. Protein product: CASSPRGPRANTEAFF.

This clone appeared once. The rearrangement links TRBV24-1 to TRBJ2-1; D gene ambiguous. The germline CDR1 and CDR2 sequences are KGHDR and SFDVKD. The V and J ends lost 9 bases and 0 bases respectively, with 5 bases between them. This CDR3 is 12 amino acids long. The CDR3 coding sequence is TGTGCCACCTTGAGCTCCTACAATGAGCAGTTCTTC. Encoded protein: CATLSSYNEQFF.

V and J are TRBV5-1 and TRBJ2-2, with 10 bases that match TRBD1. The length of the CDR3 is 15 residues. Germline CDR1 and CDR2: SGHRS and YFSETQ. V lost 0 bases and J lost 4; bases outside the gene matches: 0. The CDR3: CASSLGTGGTGELFF. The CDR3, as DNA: TGCGCCAGCAGCTTGGGGACAGGGGGCACCGGGGAGCTGTTTTTT.

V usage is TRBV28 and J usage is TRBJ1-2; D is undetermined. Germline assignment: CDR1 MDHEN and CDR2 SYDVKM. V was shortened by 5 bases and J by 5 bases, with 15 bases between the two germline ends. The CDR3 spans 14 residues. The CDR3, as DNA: TGTGCCAGCAGTCCCTACGACGGTGATTATGGCTACACCTTC. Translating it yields CASSPYDGDYGYTF.

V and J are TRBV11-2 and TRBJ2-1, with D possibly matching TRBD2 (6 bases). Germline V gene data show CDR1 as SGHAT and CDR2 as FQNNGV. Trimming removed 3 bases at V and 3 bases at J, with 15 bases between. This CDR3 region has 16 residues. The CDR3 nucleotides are TGTGCCAGCAGCTTGAGTGGCGGGAATTACTACAATGAGCAGTTCTTC. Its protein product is CASSLSGGNYYNEQFF.

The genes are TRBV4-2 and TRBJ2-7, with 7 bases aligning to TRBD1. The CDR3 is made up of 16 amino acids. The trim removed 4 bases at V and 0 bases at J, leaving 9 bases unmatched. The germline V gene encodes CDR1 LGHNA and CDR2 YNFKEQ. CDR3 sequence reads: CASSPLGGADSYEQYF. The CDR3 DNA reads TGTGCCAGCAGCCCACTAGGGGGCGCCGACTCCTACGAGCAGTACTTC.

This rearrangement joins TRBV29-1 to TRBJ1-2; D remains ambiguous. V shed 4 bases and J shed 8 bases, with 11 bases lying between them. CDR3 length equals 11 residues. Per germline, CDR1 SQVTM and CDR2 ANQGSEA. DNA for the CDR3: TGCAGCGTTGGGGTGGGGTTCGGCTACACCTTC. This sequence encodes CSVGVGFGYTF.

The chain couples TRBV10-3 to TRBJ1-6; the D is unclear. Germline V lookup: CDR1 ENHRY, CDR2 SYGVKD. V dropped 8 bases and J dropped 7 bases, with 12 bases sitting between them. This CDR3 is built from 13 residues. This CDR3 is CAIGAVGNSPLHF. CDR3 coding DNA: TGTGCCATCGGTGCCGTCGGGAATTCACCCCTCCACTTT.

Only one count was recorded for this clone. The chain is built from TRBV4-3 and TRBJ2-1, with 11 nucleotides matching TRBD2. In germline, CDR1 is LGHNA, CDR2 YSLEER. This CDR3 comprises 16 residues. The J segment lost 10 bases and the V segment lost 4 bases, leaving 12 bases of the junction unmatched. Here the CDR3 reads CASSLFPGTSGGEQFF. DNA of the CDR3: TGCGCCAGCAGCCTCTTCCCCGGGACTAGCGGTGGCGAGCAGTTCTTC.